This is a list of T cell receptor beta chains from one sample in a study of blood T cells in healthy people across ages. TCRdb analysed the 5' RACE reads with MiXCR anew, one entry per CDR3 protein. The sample includes over a million distinct CDR3 sequences, approximately 59% of them seen just once. The sample consisted of blood. The origin of the receptors is a man in his late teens or twenties in good health. Each CDR3 is given with its conserved first and last residue. The D gene is left open where the match is weak. Clone size is given for some rows only: seen once, a few or many times, or a class if the clone is expanded.

cdr3_aa cdr3_nt d_call v_call clone_size j_call
CSALGQLSSYEQYF TGCAGTGCCCTTGGACAGCTGAGCTCCTACGAGCAGTACTTC - TRBV20-1 - TRBJ2-7
CASRTPGQGSEQYF TGCGCCAGCCGAACACCAGGACAGGGTTCCGAGCAGTACTTC TRBD1 TRBV4-1 - TRBJ2-7
CSVEPTGQGGETQYF TGCAGCGTTGAACCTACCGGACAGGGCGGGGAGACCCAGTACTTC TRBD1 TRBV29-1 few TRBJ2-5
CASSLLGGFYEQYF TGTGCCAGCAGTTTACTCGGCGGGTTCTACGAGCAGTACTTC - TRBV27 - TRBJ2-7
CASSSSTRYTDTQYF TGTGCCAGCAGCTCTAGCACCAGATACACAGATACGCAGTATTTT - TRBV7-6 - TRBJ2-3
CASTLQDRSEKLFF TGTGCCAGCACCCTACAGGACCGCTCAGAAAAACTGTTTTTT - TRBV3-1 - TRBJ1-4
CASNWLAGGNQETQYF TGCGCCAGCAATTGGCTAGCGGGAGGGAATCAAGAGACCCAGTACTTC TRBD2 TRBV5-1 - TRBJ2-5
CASSPQDRQRAGANGLTF TGCGCCAGCAGCCCCCAGGATCGGCAGCGGGCTGGGGCCAACGGCCTGACTTTC - TRBV5-1 - TRBJ2-6
CASSMWTLGELFF TGTGCCAGTAGTATGTGGACTCTTGGGGAGCTGTTTTTT - TRBV19 - TRBJ2-2
CASSWGLAGVDNEQFF TGTGCCAGCAGCTGGGGACTAGCGGGAGTCGACAATGAGCAGTTCTTC TRBD2 TRBV5-6 few TRBJ2-1
CASSQLQGLGNEQYF TGTGCCAGCAGCCAGCTACAGGGTTTGGGGAATGAGCAGTACTTC - TRBV14 - TRBJ2-7
CASSSPPRGDTQYF TGTGCCAGCAGTAGCCCTCCAAGAGGCGATACGCAGTATTTT - TRBV12-3/TRBV12-4 few TRBJ2-3
CASSPLEEETQYF TGTGCCAGCAGCCCACTAGAGGAAGAGACCCAGTACTTC - TRBV5-4 - TRBJ2-5
CSAPEDTPGTPQHF TGCAGTGCTCCTGAAGACACCCCGGGGACGCCCCAGCATTTT - TRBV20-1 - TRBJ1-5
CASSLSAGASTDTQYF TGTGCCAGCAGCTTGTCCGCGGGGGCTAGCACAGATACGCAGTATTTT - TRBV7-2 - TRBJ2-3
CAWRTGGFVTEAFF TGTGCCTGGAGGACAGGCGGATTCGTCACTGAAGCTTTCTTT - TRBV30 - TRBJ1-1
CASSLTGTGLDTQYF TGTGCCAGCAGTTTGACCGGGACAGGGCTCGATACGCAGTATTTT TRBD1 TRBV12-3/TRBV12-4 - TRBJ2-3
CASSPASHNEQYF TGTGCCAGCAGCCCGGCTTCCCACAATGAGCAGTACTTC - TRBV12-3/TRBV12-4 - TRBJ2-7
CASTRKGTDTQYF TGTGCCAGCACACGGAAAGGCACAGATACGCAGTATTTT - TRBV3-1 - TRBJ2-3